The clone carrying this T cell receptor beta chain has a count of ten or more. TCRdb re-called the 5' RACE reads through MiXCR, storing one row per CDR3 protein. The sample includes 65,000 to 95,000 distinct CDR3 sequences, more than 5% seen only once; the top ten take around 6.9%. The source of the sample is a study of T cells of healthy individuals. This CDR3 has 16 amino acids. V lost 4 bases and J lost 2; bases outside the gene matches: 8. CDR1 is MNHEY, CDR2 SMNVEV, per germline (reference sequence). The origin of this receptor is a female donor in good health. The chain combines TRBV27 with TRBJ2-1, with 7 bases aligning to TRBD1. CDR3 nucleotides: TGTGCCAGCAGTTCGACAGGGTTGGGGGCCTACAATGAGCAGTTCTTC. Protein sequence: CASSSTGLGAYNEQFF.